This TCR beta chain was found in a study of CD8+CD57+ T cells in acquired aplastic anemia. Across the study: As sequenced from healthy donors, CD4+ cells averaged roughly 9.9 million reads.

Researchers used genomic DNA as the template to profile TCR beta VDJ and CDR3. TCRdb recomputed calls from the reads with MiXCR, one row per CDR3 protein. The data show about 62,000 distinct CDR3 sequences, over 45% seen once. Germline lookup yields CDR1 SQVTM and CDR2 ANQGSEA. The CDR3 is made up of 12 amino acids. Trimming removed 6 bases from V and 7 bases from J; junction bases left unmatched: 9. Sequencing was done on a sample of sorted CD4+, CD8+, or CD8+CD57+ T cells (not recorded which) from PBMCs. V usage is TRBV29-1 and J usage is TRBJ2-7, with 7 bases aligning to TRBD1. The source is a human donor in good health, serving as a control. The CDR3 DNA reads as TGCAGCGTGGGCCGGGACAGAGATGAGCAGTACTTC. This codes for CSVGRDRDEQYF.